The rows below give T cell receptor beta chains drawn from one sample of a study of T cell repertoires in cytomegalovirus infection. TCRdb reprocessed the reads via MiXCR and lists one record per CDR3 protein. The table lists about 360,000 distinct CDR3 sequences, 15% to 20% of them singletons. Material: PBMCs. These receptors were obtained from a human donor in good health (CMV status not recorded). Some clones in this sample may be carry-over from other donors' samples. CDR3s include the opening cysteine and the closing phenylalanine or tryptophan. The D gene is left open where the match is weak. Not all rows give a size; the values are once, few, many and, for expanded clones, a class.

j_gene: TRBJ2-5; d_gene: .; v_gene: TRBV7-2; abundance: few; CDR3nt: TGTGCCAGCAGCTTTTCAGGTTTAGGGACCCAGTACTTC; CDR3aa: CASSFSGLGTQYF
j_gene: TRBJ2-6; d_gene: .; v_gene: TRBV6-5; abundance: few; CDR3nt: TGTGCCAGCAAGCAGCCTGGGGCCAACGTCCTGACTTTC; CDR3aa: CASKQPGANVLTF
j_gene: TRBJ2-7; d_gene: .; v_gene: TRBV5-1; abundance: few; CDR3nt: TGCGCCAGCAGCCGAAGCGGTCGGAGCTCCTACGAGCAGTACTTC; CDR3aa: CASSRSGRSSYEQYF
j_gene: TRBJ2-3; d_gene: .; v_gene: TRBV6-2/TRBV6-3; abundance: few; CDR3nt: TGTGCCAGCAGTTACTCTACCCTACCGCAGTATTTT; CDR3aa: CASSYSTLPQYF
j_gene: TRBJ1-1; d_gene: .; v_gene: TRBV5-6; abundance: .; CDR3nt: TGTGCCAGCAGCTCCCTGACAGTGCTGAACACTGAAGCTTTCTTT; CDR3aa: CASSSLTVLNTEAFF
j_gene: TRBJ1-6; d_gene: .; v_gene: TRBV20-1; abundance: .; CDR3nt: TGCAGTGGCAGGGCCCGGGGTTCACCCCTCCACTTT; CDR3aa: CSGRARGSPLHF
j_gene: TRBJ1-3; d_gene: TRBD1; v_gene: TRBV7-9; abundance: few; CDR3nt: TGTGCCAGCAGCATGACAGGGGCTGGAAACACCATATATTTT; CDR3aa: CASSMTGAGNTIYF
j_gene: TRBJ1-2; d_gene: TRBD1; v_gene: TRBV6-2/TRBV6-3; abundance: few; CDR3nt: TGTGCCAGCAGTTCGGGAGGCGAAGACAGGGACGTGCTCTATGGCTACACCTTC; CDR3aa: CASSSGGEDRDVLYGYTF
j_gene: TRBJ2-3; d_gene: .; v_gene: TRBV10-3; abundance: few; CDR3nt: TGTGCCATCAGTGGGGATAGCAGCTTCTCTAGCACAGATACGCAGTATTTT; CDR3aa: CAISGDSSFSSTDTQYF
j_gene: TRBJ2-3; d_gene: .; v_gene: TRBV18; abundance: .; CDR3nt: TGTGCCAGCTCACCAGAAGGGGAAAATACGCAGTATTTT; CDR3aa: CASSPEGENTQYF
j_gene: TRBJ2-7; d_gene: .; v_gene: TRBV7-2; abundance: many; CDR3nt: TGTGCCAGCAGTCTCCCGGGGAGCCGGCAGTACTTC; CDR3aa: CASSLPGSRQYF
j_gene: TRBJ1-4; d_gene: .; v_gene: TRBV28; abundance: many; CDR3nt: TGTGCCAGCAGTTTAAGACAGGCCAATGAAAAACTGTTTTTT; CDR3aa: CASSLRQANEKLFF
j_gene: TRBJ2-1; d_gene: TRBD2; v_gene: TRBV19; abundance: .; CDR3nt: TGTGCCAGTAGTCGACAGCGGGAGGATGAGCAGTTCTTC; CDR3aa: CASSRQREDEQFF
j_gene: TRBJ2-5; d_gene: .; v_gene: TRBV24-1; abundance: many; CDR3nt: TGTGCCACCAGTAGAAGACAGAGAGAGACCCAGTACTTC; CDR3aa: CATSRRQRETQYF
j_gene: TRBJ1-1; d_gene: .; v_gene: TRBV11-2; abundance: .; CDR3nt: TGTGCCAGCAGCTTGGAAAGGGTCAGTGGGGCTTTCTTT; CDR3aa: CASSLERVSGAFF
j_gene: TRBJ2-1; d_gene: .; v_gene: TRBV14; abundance: few; CDR3nt: TGTGCCAGCAGCCAAGATCGGCGGCGGGTCGGTCCTCAAGAGCAGTTCTTC; CDR3aa: CASSQDRRRVGPQEQFF
j_gene: TRBJ2-1; d_gene: TRBD2; v_gene: TRBV7-6; abundance: many; CDR3nt: TGTGCCAGCAGCCCCATAGCGGGAACCTACAATGAGCAGTTCTTC; CDR3aa: CASSPIAGTYNEQFF
j_gene: TRBJ1-5; d_gene: TRBD1; v_gene: TRBV12-3/TRBV12-4; abundance: .; CDR3nt: TGTGCCAGCACCTCGGACAGGGTCGGTAGCAATCAGCCCCAGCATTTT; CDR3aa: CASTSDRVGSNQPQHF
j_gene: TRBJ1-5; d_gene: .; v_gene: TRBV7-9; abundance: few; CDR3nt: TGTGCCAGCAGCGCCTCGGAAGGGCCCCAGCATTTT; CDR3aa: CASSASEGPQHF
j_gene: TRBJ1-5; d_gene: .; v_gene: TRBV19; abundance: .; CDR3nt: TGTGCCAGTAGTATCGGGGGGCGTCAGCCCCAGCATTTT; CDR3aa: CASSIGGRQPQHF
j_gene: TRBJ2-7; d_gene: TRBD2; v_gene: TRBV7-8; abundance: many; CDR3nt: TGTGCCAGCAGCTTTAGTAGCGGGAACGAGCAGTACTTC; CDR3aa: CASSFSSGNEQYF
j_gene: TRBJ2-1; d_gene: .; v_gene: TRBV4-3; abundance: many; CDR3nt: TGCGCCAGCAGCCAGAGAGCAGGGTACAATGAGCAGTTCTTC; CDR3aa: CASSQRAGYNEQFF
j_gene: TRBJ1-1; d_gene: .; v_gene: TRBV10-3; abundance: .; CDR3nt: TGTGCCATCAGTGAGTGGGGAAACGTCGGTGAAGCTTTCTTT; CDR3aa: CAISEWGNVGEAFF
j_gene: TRBJ1-4; d_gene: .; v_gene: TRBV12-3/TRBV12-4; abundance: .; CDR3nt: TGTGCCAGCAGTCCAGGATCTTCTAATGAAAAACTGTTTTTT; CDR3aa: CASSPGSSNEKLFF
j_gene: TRBJ2-7; d_gene: .; v_gene: TRBV7-2; abundance: many; CDR3nt: TGTGCCAGCAGCTTAGGTGGGGAGACCTACGAGCAGTACTTC; CDR3aa: CASSLGGETYEQYF
j_gene: TRBJ1-4; d_gene: .; v_gene: TRBV19; abundance: .; CDR3nt: TGTGCCAGTAGTATACGGGACCGCGAAAAACTGTTTTTT; CDR3aa: CASSIRDREKLFF
j_gene: TRBJ1-2; d_gene: .; v_gene: TRBV7-2; abundance: few; CDR3nt: TGTGCCAGCAGCTTAAGATCAGGGGACTATGGCTACACCTTC; CDR3aa: CASSLRSGDYGYTF
j_gene: TRBJ1-2; d_gene: .; v_gene: TRBV2; abundance: .; CDR3nt: TGTGCCAGCAGTGAACAGGGGCCCTATGGCTACACCTTC; CDR3aa: CASSEQGPYGYTF
j_gene: TRBJ2-7; d_gene: .; v_gene: TRBV2; abundance: .; CDR3nt: TGTGCCAGCAGTGACAGGGGCCAGATCTACGAGCAGTACTTC; CDR3aa: CASSDRGQIYEQYF
j_gene: TRBJ2-3; d_gene: .; v_gene: TRBV5-6; abundance: .; CDR3nt: TGTGCCAGCAGCATGGTTGGCGGACTTATGGCGCAGTATTTT; CDR3aa: CASSMVGGLMAQYF
j_gene: TRBJ2-1; d_gene: .; v_gene: TRBV11-2; abundance: few; CDR3nt: TGTGCCAGCAGCTTATCCTGGGTGTACAATGAGCAGTTCTTC; CDR3aa: CASSLSWVYNEQFF
j_gene: TRBJ2-1; d_gene: .; v_gene: TRBV20-1; abundance: once; CDR3nt: TGCAGTGCTAGAGATCCGAAAAGGCAGGATGAGCAGTTCTTC; CDR3aa: CSARDPKRQDEQFF
j_gene: TRBJ2-1; d_gene: TRBD2; v_gene: TRBV20-1; abundance: .; CDR3nt: TGCAGTGCTAGAGATGCCCGACTAGCGGGAGGGAATGAGCAGTTCTTC; CDR3aa: CSARDARLAGGNEQFF
j_gene: TRBJ1-1; d_gene: .; v_gene: TRBV11-2; abundance: .; CDR3nt: TGTGCCAGCAGCTTCGGGGGGTTTGGAGCTTTCTTT; CDR3aa: CASSFGGFGAFF
j_gene: TRBJ1-1; d_gene: .; v_gene: TRBV19; abundance: few; CDR3nt: TGTGCCAGTAGTATACGGAACACTGAAGCTTTCTTT; CDR3aa: CASSIRNTEAFF
j_gene: TRBJ2-3; d_gene: TRBD2; v_gene: TRBV7-2; abundance: many; CDR3nt: TGTGCCAGCAGCCCAGATAGCGGGAGACGCACAGATACGCAGTATTTT; CDR3aa: CASSPDSGRRTDTQYF
j_gene: TRBJ2-5; d_gene: TRBD2; v_gene: TRBV7-2; abundance: many; CDR3nt: TGTGCCAGCAGCCCCGCGGGGGTATGGGTGATTCAAGAGACCCAGTACTTC; CDR3aa: CASSPAGVWVIQETQYF
j_gene: TRBJ2-5; d_gene: .; v_gene: TRBV28; abundance: many; CDR3nt: TGTGCCAGCAGTTTGACACAGGGTGAAGAGACCCAGTACTTC; CDR3aa: CASSLTQGEETQYF
j_gene: TRBJ2-1; d_gene: .; v_gene: TRBV6-2/TRBV6-3; abundance: many; CDR3nt: TGTGCCAGCAGTTTTGAGGGTAGCTCCTACAATGAGCAGTTCTTC; CDR3aa: CASSFEGSSYNEQFF
j_gene: TRBJ1-1; d_gene: TRBD1; v_gene: TRBV18; abundance: few; CDR3nt: TGTGCCAGCTCACCTAACGACAGGGCCACTGAAGCTTTCTTT; CDR3aa: CASSPNDRATEAFF
j_gene: TRBJ1-2; d_gene: .; v_gene: TRBV4-2; abundance: many; CDR3nt: TGTGCCAGCAGCCAAGATTCCGGGAACAAGGGCTACACCTTC; CDR3aa: CASSQDSGNKGYTF
j_gene: TRBJ2-7; d_gene: .; v_gene: TRBV7-3; abundance: few; CDR3nt: TGTGCCAGCAGCAGAAGCCTTTCGGACGAGCAGTACTTC; CDR3aa: CASSRSLSDEQYF
j_gene: TRBJ1-3; d_gene: TRBD1; v_gene: TRBV7-2; abundance: few; CDR3nt: TGTGCCAGCAGGGGACAGTCCGGAAACACCATATATTTT; CDR3aa: CASRGQSGNTIYF
j_gene: TRBJ2-2; d_gene: .; v_gene: TRBV27; abundance: .; CDR3nt: TGTGCCAGCAGTGCCGACTACTGGACCGGGGAGCTGTTTTTT; CDR3aa: CASSADYWTGELFF
j_gene: TRBJ2-7; d_gene: TRBD2; v_gene: TRBV7-2; abundance: many; CDR3nt: TGTGCCAGCAGCCGCGGGAGCTCCTACGAGCAGTACTTC; CDR3aa: CASSRGSSYEQYF